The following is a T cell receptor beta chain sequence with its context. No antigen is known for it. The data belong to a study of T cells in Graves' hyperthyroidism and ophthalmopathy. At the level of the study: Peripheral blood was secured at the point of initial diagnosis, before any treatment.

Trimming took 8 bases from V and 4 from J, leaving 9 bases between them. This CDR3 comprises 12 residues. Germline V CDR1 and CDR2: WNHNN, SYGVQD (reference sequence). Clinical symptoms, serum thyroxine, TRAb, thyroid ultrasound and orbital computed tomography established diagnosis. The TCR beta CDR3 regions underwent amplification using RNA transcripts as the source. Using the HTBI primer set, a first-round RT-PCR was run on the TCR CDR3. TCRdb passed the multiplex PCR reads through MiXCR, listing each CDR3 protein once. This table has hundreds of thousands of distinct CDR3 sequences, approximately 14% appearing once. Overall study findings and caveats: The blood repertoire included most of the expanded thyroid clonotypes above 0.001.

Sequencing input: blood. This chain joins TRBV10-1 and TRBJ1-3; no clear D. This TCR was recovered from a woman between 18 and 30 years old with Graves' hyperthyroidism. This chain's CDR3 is CASSEGGNTIYF. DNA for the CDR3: TGCGCCAGCTCTGAAGGGGGAAACACCATATATTTT.